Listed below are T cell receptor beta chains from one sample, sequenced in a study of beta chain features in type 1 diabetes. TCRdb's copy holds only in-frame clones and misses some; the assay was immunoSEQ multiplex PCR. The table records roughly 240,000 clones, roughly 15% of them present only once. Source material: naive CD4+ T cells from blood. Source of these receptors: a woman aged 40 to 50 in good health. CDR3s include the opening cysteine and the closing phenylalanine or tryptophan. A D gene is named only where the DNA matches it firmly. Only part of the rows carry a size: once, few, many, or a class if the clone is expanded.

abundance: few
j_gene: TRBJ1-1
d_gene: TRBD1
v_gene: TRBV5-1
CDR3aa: CASSLVGGADLNTEAFF
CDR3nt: TGCGCCAGCAGCTTGGTAGGGGGCGCCGATCTAAACACTGAAGCTTTCTTT

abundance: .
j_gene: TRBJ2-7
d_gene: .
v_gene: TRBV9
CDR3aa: CASSVGSGTPFSYEQYF
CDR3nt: TGTGCCAGCAGCGTAGGTTCCGGGACACCCTTCTCCTACGAGCAGTACTTC

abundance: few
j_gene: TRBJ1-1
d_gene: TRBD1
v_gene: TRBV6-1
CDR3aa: CASSAATGGNTEAFF
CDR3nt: TGTGCCAGCAGCGCCGCAACAGGGGGGAACACTGAAGCTTTCTTT

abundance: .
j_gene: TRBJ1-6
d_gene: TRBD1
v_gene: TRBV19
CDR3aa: CASWTGLNSPLHF
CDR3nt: TGTGCCAGTTGGACAGGGTTGAATTCACCCCTCCACTTT

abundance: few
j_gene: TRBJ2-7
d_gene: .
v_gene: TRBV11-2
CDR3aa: CASSLGGSSYEQYF
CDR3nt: TGTGCCAGCAGCTTAGGAGGCAGCTCCTACGAGCAGTACTTC

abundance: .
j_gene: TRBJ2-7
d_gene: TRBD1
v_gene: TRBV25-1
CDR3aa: CASSGDWDFRGRHEQYF
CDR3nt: TGTGCCAGCAGTGGAGATTGGGATTTCAGGGGGCGCCACGAGCAGTACTTC

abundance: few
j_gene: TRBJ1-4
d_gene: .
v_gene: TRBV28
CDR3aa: CASSWGGDEKLFF
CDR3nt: TGTGCCAGCAGCTGGGGAGGGGATGAAAAACTGTTTTTT

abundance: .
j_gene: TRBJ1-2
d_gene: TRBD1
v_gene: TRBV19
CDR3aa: CASSMGRQGDGYTF
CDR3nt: TGTGCCAGTAGTATGGGCCGACAGGGTGACGGCTACACCTTC

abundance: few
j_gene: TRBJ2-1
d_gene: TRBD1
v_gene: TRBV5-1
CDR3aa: CASSLDGDRVNEQFF
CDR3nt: TGCGCCAGCAGCTTGGACGGGGACAGGGTAAATGAGCAGTTCTTC

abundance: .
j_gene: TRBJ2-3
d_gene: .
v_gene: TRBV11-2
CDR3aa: CASSREEGLGTDTQYF
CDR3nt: TGTGCCAGCAGTCGAGAGGAGGGGCTCGGCACAGATACGCAGTATTTT

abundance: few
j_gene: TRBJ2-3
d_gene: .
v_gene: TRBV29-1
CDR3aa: CSAPWAGNLDTQYF
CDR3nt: TGCAGCGCCCCTTGGGCAGGGAATTTGGATACGCAGTATTTT

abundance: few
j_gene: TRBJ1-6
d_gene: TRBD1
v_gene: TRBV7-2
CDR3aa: CASSPRQGFDSPLHF
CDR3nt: TGTGCCAGCAGCCCGCGACAGGGGTTTGATTCACCCCTCCACTTT

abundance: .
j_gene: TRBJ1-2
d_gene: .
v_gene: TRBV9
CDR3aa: CASSVGLGSYGYTF
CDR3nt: TGTGCCAGCAGCGTAGGGCTGGGGAGCTATGGCTACACCTTC

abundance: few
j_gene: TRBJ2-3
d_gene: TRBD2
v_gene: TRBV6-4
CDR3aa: CASTSSSGGATDTQYF
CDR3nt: TGTGCCAGCACTTCATCTAGCGGGGGGGCCACAGATACGCAGTATTTT

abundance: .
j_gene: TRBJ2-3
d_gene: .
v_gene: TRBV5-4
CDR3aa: CASSLGGPRLLTQYF
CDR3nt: TGTGCCAGCAGCTTGGGCGGGCCCCGGCTCCTTACGCAGTATTTT

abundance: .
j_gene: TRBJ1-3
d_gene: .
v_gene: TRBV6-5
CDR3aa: CASEGAGNTIYF
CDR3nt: TGTGCCAGCGAGGGGGCTGGAAACACCATATATTTT

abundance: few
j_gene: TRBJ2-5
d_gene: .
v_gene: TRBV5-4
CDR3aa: CASSGGGTAQETQYF
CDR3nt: TGTGCCAGCAGCGGGGGCGGGACAGCTCAAGAGACCCAGTACTTC

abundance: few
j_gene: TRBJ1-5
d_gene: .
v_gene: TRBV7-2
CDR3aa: CASSLQDNQPQHF
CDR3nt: TGTGCCAGCAGCTTACAGGACAATCAGCCCCAGCATTTT

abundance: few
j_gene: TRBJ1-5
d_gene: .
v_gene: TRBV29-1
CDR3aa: CSAAGVDSNQPQHF
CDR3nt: TGCAGCGCCGCCGGGGTGGATAGCAATCAGCCCCAGCATTTT

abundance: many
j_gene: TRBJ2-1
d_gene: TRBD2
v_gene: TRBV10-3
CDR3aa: CAHQPSGDSEQFF
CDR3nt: TGTGCCCATCAGCCTAGCGGGGATAGTGAGCAGTTCTTC

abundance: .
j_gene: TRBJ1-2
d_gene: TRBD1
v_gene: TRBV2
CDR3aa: CASGEDRGDYGYTF
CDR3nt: TGTGCCAGCGGGGAGGACAGGGGGGACTATGGCTACACCTTC

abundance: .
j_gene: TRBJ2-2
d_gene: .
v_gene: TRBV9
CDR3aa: CASSVDHRVRDTGELFF
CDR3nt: TGTGCCAGCAGCGTAGATCACAGGGTGAGAGACACCGGGGAGCTGTTTTTT

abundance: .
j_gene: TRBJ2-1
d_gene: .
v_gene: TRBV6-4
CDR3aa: CASGRDSNEQFF
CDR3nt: TGTGCCAGCGGCCGGGACTCTAATGAGCAGTTCTTC

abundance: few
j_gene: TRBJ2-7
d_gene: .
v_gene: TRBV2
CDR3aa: CASSELQGPSEQYF
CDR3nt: TGTGCCAGCAGTGAGCTCCAGGGGCCTAGCGAGCAGTACTTC

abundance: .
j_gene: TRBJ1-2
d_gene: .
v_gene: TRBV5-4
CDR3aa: CASSLVGRGMSSNYGYTF
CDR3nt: TGTGCCAGCAGCTTGGTAGGTAGGGGGATGTCCTCTAACTATGGCTACACCTTC

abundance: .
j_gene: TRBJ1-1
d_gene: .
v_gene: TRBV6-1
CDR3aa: CASRPQPNTEAFF
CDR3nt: TGTGCCAGCAGACCACAGCCGAACACTGAAGCTTTCTTT

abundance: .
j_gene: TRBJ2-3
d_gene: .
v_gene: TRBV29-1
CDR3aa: CSVRGLFSTDTQYF
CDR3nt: TGCAGCGTTAGGGGACTCTTTAGCACAGATACGCAGTATTTT

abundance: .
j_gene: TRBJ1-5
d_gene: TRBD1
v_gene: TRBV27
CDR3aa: CATRTGTNQPQHF
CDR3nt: TGTGCCACCCGGACAGGGACCAATCAGCCCCAGCATTTT

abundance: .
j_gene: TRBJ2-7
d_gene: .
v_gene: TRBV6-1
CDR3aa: CASSEVRGGYEQYF
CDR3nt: TGTGCCAGCAGTGAAGTTAGGGGAGGCTACGAGCAGTACTTC

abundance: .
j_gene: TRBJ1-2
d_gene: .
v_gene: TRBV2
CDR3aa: CASSKARYGYTF
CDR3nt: TGTGCCAGCTCCAAAGCACGTTATGGCTACACCTTC

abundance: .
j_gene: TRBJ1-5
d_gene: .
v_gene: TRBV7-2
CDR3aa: CASSLGRDQPQHF
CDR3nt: TGTGCCAGCAGCTTAGGTCGAGATCAGCCCCAGCATTTT

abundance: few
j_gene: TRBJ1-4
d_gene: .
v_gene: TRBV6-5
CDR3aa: CASKTPRGANEKLFF
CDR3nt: TGTGCCAGCAAAACCCCGAGAGGCGCTAATGAAAAACTGTTTTTT

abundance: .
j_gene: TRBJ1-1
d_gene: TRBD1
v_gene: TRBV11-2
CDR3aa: CVGQASLNTEAFF
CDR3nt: TGTGTAGGACAGGCCAGTTTGAACACTGAAGCTTTCTTT

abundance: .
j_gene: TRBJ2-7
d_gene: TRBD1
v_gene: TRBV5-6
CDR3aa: CASSLGFMGQGANEQYF
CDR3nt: TGTGCCAGCAGCTTAGGGTTCATGGGACAGGGGGCAAACGAGCAGTACTTC

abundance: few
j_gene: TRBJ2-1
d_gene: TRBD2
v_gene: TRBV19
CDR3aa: CASSIGLAGGSSYNEQFF
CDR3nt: TGTGCCAGTAGTATAGGACTAGCGGGCGGGAGCTCCTACAATGAGCAGTTCTTC

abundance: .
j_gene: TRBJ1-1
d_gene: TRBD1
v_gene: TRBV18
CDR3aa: CASSPPGTGNTEAFF
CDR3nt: TGTGCCAGCTCACCACCGGGGACAGGGAACACTGAAGCTTTCTTT

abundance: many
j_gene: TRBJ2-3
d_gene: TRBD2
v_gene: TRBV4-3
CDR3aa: CASSQDSGRGSTDTQYF
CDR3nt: TGCGCCAGCAGCCAAGACTCGGGGCGGGGGAGCACAGATACGCAGTATTTT

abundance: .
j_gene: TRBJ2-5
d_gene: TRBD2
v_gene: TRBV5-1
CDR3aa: CASRQDKLAGATGWETQYF
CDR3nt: TGCGCCAGCAGGCAAGACAAACTAGCGGGGGCCACCGGGTGGGAGACCCAGTACTTC

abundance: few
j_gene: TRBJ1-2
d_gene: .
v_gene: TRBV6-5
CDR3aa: CASSYGRVPNYGYTF
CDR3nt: TGTGCCAGCAGTTACGGGCGGGTCCCGAACTATGGCTACACCTTC

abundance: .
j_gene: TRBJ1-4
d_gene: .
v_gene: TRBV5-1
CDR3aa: CASSSTTTNEKLFF
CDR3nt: TGCGCCAGCAGCTCGACAACAACTAATGAAAAACTGTTTTTT

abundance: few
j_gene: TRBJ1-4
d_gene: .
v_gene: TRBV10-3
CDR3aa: CAISESNTSGEKLFF
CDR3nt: TGTGCCATCAGTGAGTCGAACACGTCGGGTGAAAAACTGTTTTTT

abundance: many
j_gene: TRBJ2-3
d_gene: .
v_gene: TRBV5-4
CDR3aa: CASSLQDTQYF
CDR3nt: TGTGCCAGCAGCTTGCAAGATACGCAGTATTTT

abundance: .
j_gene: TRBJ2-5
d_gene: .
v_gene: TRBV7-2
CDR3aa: CASSLPRQEETQYF
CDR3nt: TGTGCCAGCAGCTTGCCCCGACAGGAAGAGACCCAGTACTTC

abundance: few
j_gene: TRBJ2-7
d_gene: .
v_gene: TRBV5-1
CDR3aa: CASSTPRGGAYEQYF
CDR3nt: TGCGCCAGCAGCACTCCTCGAGGCGGAGCCTACGAGCAGTACTTC